This TCR beta chain was retrieved from a study of T cell responses to AZD1222 COVID-19 vaccine. Study outcomes and limitations: Seropositive at baseline were only a handful of AZD1222 recipients. With dominance at 160-218 and 743-854, vaccine-associated CD4 TCRs spanned spike.

Profiling relied on immunoSEQ multiplex PCR, and the TCRdb table lists in-frame clones only, not all of them. The data show 120,000 or so clones, approximately 84% seen once. The ends lost 7 bases at V and 4 bases at J; junction bases unmatched: 5. The CDR3 is 13 residues long. The germline V gene encodes CDR1 MDHEN and CDR2 SYDVKM. A word on this clone: The antigen remains undetermined.

The J gene is TRBJ1-2, the V gene TRBV28; 8 bases are shared with TRBD1. The source of this sequence is an adult in good health. Sequencing used peripheral blood, obtained on day 0 of AZD1222 vaccination. CDR3 in amino acids: CASTSGTGYGYTF. The CDR3 DNA sequence: TGTGCCAGCACCTCGGGGACAGGCTATGGCTACACCTTC.